The source of this T cell receptor beta chain is a study of shared clonotypes between healthy human individuals (dated by TCRdb to the early 2020s). General notes on the study: A few men and a couple of women, aged 18 to 49 years, made up the cohort. For each donor, CD4 naive and CD4 memory were each given three plates, CD8 naive was given two plates, and CD8 memory was given one plate. Each donor's leukapheresis produced roughly between roughly 0.9 and 9 billion PBMCs. To increase sequencing depth and limit assay-specific biases, TCR repertoire library preparation and sequencing were carried out by different laboratories using diverse techniques. To estimate repertoire size and how much clonotype sharing occurs between individuals, the study deeply sequenced the blood TCR repertoires of five healthy adults.

Turning to this clone: Its antigen specificity is not known. Per-nucleotide qualities are absent, and no much larger clonotype sits a single base away.

Based on the germline V gene (reference sequence), the CDR1 and CDR2 sequences are LNHDA and SQIVND. Reading from cysteine to phenylalanine, the CDR3 counts 12 amino acids. Of the read, only the CDR3 DNA is kept; its 36 bases are in frame from base 1. The junction carries 9 bases between V and J, which are trimmed by 7 bases and 2 bases respectively. The donors were healthy, HIV-negative adults with no recently reported acute infections or vaccinations. Every donor was a Caucasian adult living in Nashville, Tennessee, USA. CD4+ T cells were enriched by magnetic negative selection, after which naive cells were positively selected on CD45RA and the negative fraction was taken as the memory subset. Blood was collected by leukapheresis, and PBMCs were isolated by Ficoll-Histopaque density gradient centrifugation and then cryopreserved in liquid nitrogen vapor phase. Purity and quantity of every magnetically sorted T cell population were checked by analytical flow cytometry. Each sorted fraction had its genomic DNA isolated and then quantified by UV absorbance on a Nanodrop 2000c.

Using the deep immunoSEQ assay, multiplex PCR amplified TCR CDR3 regions from genomic DNA. Genomic DNA extracted from each cell subset was distributed evenly over all wells of several immunoSEQ 96-well plates, and each plate served as one replicate. For sorted subsets, each replicate PCR was loaded with roughly 200 ng genomic DNA, equivalent to 25,000 to 30,000 T cell genomes. Purified libraries were quantified with a Qubit 3.0 fluorometer, sized on a Bioanalyzer 2100, and re-quantified with the KAPA Library Quantification kit. A separate single-read 150-cycle Illumina NextSeq 550 flow cell was used to sequence each immunoSEQ 96-well plate. As for how the authors treated the data: The immunoSEQ output contained only junctional sequences without quality scores, so filtering could not match that applied to full-length reads. Sequences were annotated with PyIR, a Python wrapper for IgBLAST v1.9, using IMGT germline references to assign V/J genes and CDR3. Any read was removed if the V/J assignment was weak (E-value above 1e-6), the CDR3 was missing, or the read contained stop codons, out-of-frame junctions, or ambiguous translated residues. V3J clonotypes were defined by identical inferred V gene, J gene, and CDR3 amino acid sequence. The percentage overlap between two repertoires was calculated by dividing the number of shared unique clonotypes by the size of the smaller repertoire. RTK rarefaction, the Chao1 estimator, and Recon v2.1 estimates of unobserved clonotypes were used to assess repertoire richness. OLGA was used to compute generation probabilities for all TCRbeta clonotypes that the gDNA method yielded from four donors. Drawn from immuneACCESS, this table holds only the in-frame rearrangements with V and J called that TCRdb kept. Clones are partly lost; checked studies trace under half to an unresolved V gene and leave the rest unexplained. The D gene and trimming were derived from the DNA, and the V and J assignments and clone size from that table. This sample has about 2.4 million clones in its table, and just over 90% of those were observed once. The ten largest account for 0.14% of the sample.

Broader findings and caveats from the paper: The genetic and exposure-history diversity represented was limited by the small number of donors. Only blood was sampled, and tissue TCR repertoires likely differ from those in blood. Estimated clonotype richness was generally larger for naive than for memory subsets. Compared with non-shared clonotypes, the clonotypes found in all four sorted-subset donors had higher generation probabilities. Based on pairwise subsampling, the degree of clonotype sharing among donors was expected to be affected by sequencing depth. Sharing across several donors was observed for approximately 5% of naive CD4, over 3% of naive CD8, 2.3% of memory CD4, and around 0.4% of memory CD8 clonotypes. Rarefaction of sorted-subset datasets indicated incomplete sequencing despite the large sequencing depth.

Input material: naive CD4+ T cells sorted from blood. The cell subset or site label for this specimen denotes: CD45RA+ positively selected. The sequence was collected from a man aged 18 to 30 in good health. The chain joins TRBV19 to TRBJ2-7; the D gene cannot be resolved reliably. The sequenced DNA is TGTGCCAGTAATGGACGGACCTACGAGCAGTACTTC. Its amino acids are CASNGRTYEQYF.